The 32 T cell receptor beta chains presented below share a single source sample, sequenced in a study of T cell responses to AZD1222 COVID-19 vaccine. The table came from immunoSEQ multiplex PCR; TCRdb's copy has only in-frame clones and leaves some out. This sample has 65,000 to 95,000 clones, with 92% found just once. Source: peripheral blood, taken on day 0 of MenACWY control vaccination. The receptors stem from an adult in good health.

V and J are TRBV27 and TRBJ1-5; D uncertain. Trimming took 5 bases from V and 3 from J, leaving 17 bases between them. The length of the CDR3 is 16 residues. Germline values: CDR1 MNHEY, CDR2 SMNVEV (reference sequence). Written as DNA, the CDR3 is TGTGCCAGCAGTCCCGCCCGGGGTATAATCAATCAGCCCCAGCATTTT. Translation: CASSPARGIINQPQHF.

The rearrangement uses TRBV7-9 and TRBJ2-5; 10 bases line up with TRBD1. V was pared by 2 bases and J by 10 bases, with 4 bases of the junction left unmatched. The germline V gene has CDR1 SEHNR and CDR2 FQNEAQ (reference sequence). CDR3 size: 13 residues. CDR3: CASSLTGQGNQYF. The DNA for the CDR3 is TGTGCCAGCAGCTTAACGGGACAGGGGAACCAGTACTTC.

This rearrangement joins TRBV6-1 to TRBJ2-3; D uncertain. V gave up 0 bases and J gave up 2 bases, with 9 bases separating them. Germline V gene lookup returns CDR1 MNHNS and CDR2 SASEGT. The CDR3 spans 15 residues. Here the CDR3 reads CASSEAWSNTDTQYF. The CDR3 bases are TGTGCCAGCAGTGAAGCGTGGTCTAACACAGATACGCAGTATTTT.

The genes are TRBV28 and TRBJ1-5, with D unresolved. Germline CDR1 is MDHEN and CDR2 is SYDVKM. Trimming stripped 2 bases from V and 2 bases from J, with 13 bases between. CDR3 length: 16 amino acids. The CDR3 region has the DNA TGTGCCAGCAGTTTAAGCCGGGTATGGGGCAATCAGCCCCAGCATTTT. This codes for CASSLSRVWGNQPQHF.

CDR3 sequence: CASGSRLLENIQYF. CDR3 nucleotides: TGTGCTAGTGGCTCTCGACTGTTGGAAAACATTCAGTACTTC. The V gene is TRBV12-5, the J gene TRBJ2-4; D not certain. The CDR3 is made up of 14 amino acids. Germline V gene lookup returns CDR1 LGHNT and CDR2 FRNRAP. V lost 6 bases and J lost 5, with 14 bases in between. The variable domain in full, completed from reference TRBV12-5 and TRBJ2-4, reads DARVTQTPRHKVTEMGQEVTMRCQPILGHNTVFWYRQTMMQGLELLAYFRNRAPLDDSGMPKDRFSAEMPDATLATLKIQPSEPRDSAVYFCASGSRLLENIQYFGAGTRLSVL.

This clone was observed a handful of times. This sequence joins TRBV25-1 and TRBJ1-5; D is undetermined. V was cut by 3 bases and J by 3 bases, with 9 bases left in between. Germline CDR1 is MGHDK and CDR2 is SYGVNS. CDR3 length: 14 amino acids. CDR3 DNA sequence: TGTGCCAGCAGTGAGCTAGGGAACAATCAGCCCCAGCATTTT. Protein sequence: CASSELGNNQPQHF.

The CDR3 protein is CASSEVGSLTDTQYF. CDR3 nucleotides: TGTGCCAGCAGTGAAGTGGGTAGCCTCACAGATACGCAGTATTTT. The V and J genes are TRBV6-1 and TRBJ2-3, with D uncertain. The germline V gene has CDR1 MNHNS and CDR2 SASEGT. CDR3 length: 15 amino acids. V lost 1 base to trimming and J lost 2 bases, with 10 bases between them.

CDR3 coding DNA: TGTGCCAGCAGCTTAGGAACTCACAATGAGCAGTTCTTC. As protein: CASSLGTHNEQFF. The V call is TRBV11-2, the J call TRBJ2-1; D is uncertain. The V end was cut by 1 base, the J end by 5 bases, with 6 bases between. Germline CDR1 is SGHAT and CDR2 is FQNNGV. The CDR3 is made up of 13 amino acids.

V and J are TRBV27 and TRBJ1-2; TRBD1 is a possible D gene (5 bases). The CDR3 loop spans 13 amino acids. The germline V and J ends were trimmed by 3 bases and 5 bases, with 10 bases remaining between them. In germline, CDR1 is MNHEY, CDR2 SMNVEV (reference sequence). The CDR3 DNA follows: TGTGCCAGCAGTTTCCTGGGGGGGTATGGCTACACCTTC. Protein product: CASSFLGGYGYTF.

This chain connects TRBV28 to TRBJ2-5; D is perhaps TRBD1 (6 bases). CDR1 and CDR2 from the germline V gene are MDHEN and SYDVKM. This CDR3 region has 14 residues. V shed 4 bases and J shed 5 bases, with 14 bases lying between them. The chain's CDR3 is CASSSPQGLETQYF. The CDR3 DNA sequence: TGTGCCAGCAGTTCTCCACAGGGTTTGGAGACCCAGTACTTC. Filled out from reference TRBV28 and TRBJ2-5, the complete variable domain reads DVKVTQSSRYLVKRTGEKVFLECVQDMDHENMFWYRQDPGLGLRLIYFSYDVKMKEKGDIPEGYSVSREKKERFSLILESASTNQTSMYLCASSSPQGLETQYFGPGTRLLVL.

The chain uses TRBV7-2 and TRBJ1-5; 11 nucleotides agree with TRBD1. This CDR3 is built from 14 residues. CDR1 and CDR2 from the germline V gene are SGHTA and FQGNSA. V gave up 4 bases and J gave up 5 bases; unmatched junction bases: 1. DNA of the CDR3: TGTGCCAGCAGCTCGGGACAGGGGGATCAGCCCCAGCATTTT. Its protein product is CASSSGQGDQPQHF. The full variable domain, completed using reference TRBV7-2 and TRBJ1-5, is GAGVSQSPSNKVTEKGKDVELRCDPISGHTALYWYRQSLGQGLEFLIYFQGNSAPDKSGLPSDRFSAERTGGSVSTLTIQRTQQEDSAVYLCASSSGQGDQPQHFGDGTRLSIL.

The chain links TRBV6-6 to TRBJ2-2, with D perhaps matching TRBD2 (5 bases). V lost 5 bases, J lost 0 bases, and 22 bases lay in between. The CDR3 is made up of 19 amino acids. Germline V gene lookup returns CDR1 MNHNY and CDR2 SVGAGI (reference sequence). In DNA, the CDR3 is TGTGCCAGCAGTCCGGACCGGGGAGCTTGGGCCCCGAACACCGGGGAGCTGTTTTTT. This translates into CASSPDRGAWAPNTGELFF.

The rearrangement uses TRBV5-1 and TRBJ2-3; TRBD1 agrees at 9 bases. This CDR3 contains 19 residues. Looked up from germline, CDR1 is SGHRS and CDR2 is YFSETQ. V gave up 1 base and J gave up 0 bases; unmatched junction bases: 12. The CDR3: CASSLRPGQGGGSTDTQYF. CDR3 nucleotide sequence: TGCGCCAGCAGCTTGCGGCCGGGACAGGGAGGGGGTAGCACAGATACGCAGTATTTT.

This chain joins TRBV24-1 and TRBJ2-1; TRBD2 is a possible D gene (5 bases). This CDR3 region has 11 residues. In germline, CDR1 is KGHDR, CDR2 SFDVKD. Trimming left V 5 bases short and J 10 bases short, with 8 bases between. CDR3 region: CATSVLGEQFF. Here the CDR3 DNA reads TGTGCCACCAGTGTACTAGGGGAGCAGTTCTTC.

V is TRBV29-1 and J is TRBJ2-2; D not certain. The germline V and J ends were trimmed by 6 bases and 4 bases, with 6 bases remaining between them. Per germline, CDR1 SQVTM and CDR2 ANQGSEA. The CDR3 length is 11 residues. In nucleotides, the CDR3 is TGCAGCGTGGTTATCACCGGGGAGCTGTTTTTT. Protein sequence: CSVVITGELFF.

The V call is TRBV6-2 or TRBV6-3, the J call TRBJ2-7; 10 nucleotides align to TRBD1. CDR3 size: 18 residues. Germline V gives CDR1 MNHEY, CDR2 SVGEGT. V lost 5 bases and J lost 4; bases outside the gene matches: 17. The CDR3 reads CASSKSLRVGTGDYEQYF. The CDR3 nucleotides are TGTGCCAGCAGTAAGTCCCTACGCGTCGGGACAGGGGATTACGAGCAGTACTTC.

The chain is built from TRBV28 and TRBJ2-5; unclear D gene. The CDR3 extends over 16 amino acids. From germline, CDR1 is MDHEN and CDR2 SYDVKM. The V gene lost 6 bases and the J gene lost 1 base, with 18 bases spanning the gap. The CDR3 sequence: CASSHRRHLTQETQYF. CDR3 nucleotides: TGTGCCAGCAGCCACCGGCGACATCTCACCCAAGAGACCCAGTACTTC.

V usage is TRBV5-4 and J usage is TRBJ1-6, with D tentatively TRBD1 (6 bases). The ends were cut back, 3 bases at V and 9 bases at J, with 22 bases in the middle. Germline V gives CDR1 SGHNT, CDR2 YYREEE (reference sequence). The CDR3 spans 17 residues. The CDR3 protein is CASSWAWDKNVGSPLHF. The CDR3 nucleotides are TGTGCCAGCAGCTGGGCCTGGGACAAAAACGTCGGTTCACCCCTCCACTTT.

The CDR3 sequence: CASGGTGAFGYTF. As DNA, the CDR3 is TGTGCCAGCGGCGGGACAGGGGCCTTTGGCTACACCTTC. The chain combines TRBV2 with TRBJ1-2; 10 bases are a match to TRBD1. This CDR3 has 13 residues. Germline V gene data show CDR1 as SNHLY and CDR2 as FYNNEI. V shed 8 bases and J 7 bases; nucleotides not matched to a gene: 7.

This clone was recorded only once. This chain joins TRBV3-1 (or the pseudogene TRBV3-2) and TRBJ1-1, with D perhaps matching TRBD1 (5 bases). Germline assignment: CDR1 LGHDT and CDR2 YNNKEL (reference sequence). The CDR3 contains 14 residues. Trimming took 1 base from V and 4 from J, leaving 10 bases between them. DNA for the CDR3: TGTGCCAGCAGCCAAGTGTACGGGGGCACTGAAGCTTTCTTT. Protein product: CASSQVYGGTEAFF.

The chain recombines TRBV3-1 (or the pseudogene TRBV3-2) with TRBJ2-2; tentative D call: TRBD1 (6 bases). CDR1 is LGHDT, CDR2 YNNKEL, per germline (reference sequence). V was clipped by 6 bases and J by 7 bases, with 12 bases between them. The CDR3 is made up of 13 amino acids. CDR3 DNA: TGTGCCAGCAGTCCAAGGACAGTCGGGGAGCTGTTTTTT. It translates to CASSPRTVGELFF.

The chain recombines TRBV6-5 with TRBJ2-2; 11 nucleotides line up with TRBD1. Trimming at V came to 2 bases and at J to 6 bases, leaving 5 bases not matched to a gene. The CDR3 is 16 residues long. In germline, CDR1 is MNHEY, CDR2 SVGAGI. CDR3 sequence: CASSYTPGQGAGELFF. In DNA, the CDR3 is TGTGCCAGCAGTTACACTCCGGGACAGGGGGCCGGGGAGCTGTTTTTT.

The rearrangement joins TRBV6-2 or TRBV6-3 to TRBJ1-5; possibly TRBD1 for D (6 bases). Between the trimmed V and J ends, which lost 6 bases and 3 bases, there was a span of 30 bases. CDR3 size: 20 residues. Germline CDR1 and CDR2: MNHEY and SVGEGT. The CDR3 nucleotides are TGTGCCAGCAGCAAAACCGCTATTACTACAGGGCTGGGTAACAATCAGCCCCAGCATTTT. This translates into CASSKTAITTGLGNNQPQHF.

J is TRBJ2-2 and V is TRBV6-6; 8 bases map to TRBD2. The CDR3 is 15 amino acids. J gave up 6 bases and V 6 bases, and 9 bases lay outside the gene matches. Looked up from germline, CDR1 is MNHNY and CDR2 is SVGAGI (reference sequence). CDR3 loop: CASSPLGGASGELFF. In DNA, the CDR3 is TGTGCCAGCAGCCCTCTCGGGGGGGCGTCCGGGGAGCTGTTTTTT.

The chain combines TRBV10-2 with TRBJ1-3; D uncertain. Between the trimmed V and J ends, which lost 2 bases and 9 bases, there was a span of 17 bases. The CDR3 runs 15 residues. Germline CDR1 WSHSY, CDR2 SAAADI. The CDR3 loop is CASSENSGGAITIYF. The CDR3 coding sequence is TGCGCCAGCAGTGAGAATTCGGGCGGAGCCATCACCATATATTTT.

For the CDR3, the DNA is TGTGCCAGCAGGCGAGGACAGGTAGGTAGAGAGACCCAGTACTTC. This translates into CASRRGQVGRETQYF. The chain uses TRBV21-1 and TRBJ2-5; the table's D call, TRBD1, has no DNA check behind it. TRBV21-1 is a pseudogene locus. The CDR3 covers 15 residues.

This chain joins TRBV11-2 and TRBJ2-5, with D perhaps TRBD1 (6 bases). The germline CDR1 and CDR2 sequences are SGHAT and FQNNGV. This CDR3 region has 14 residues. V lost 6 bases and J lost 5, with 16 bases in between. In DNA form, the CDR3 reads TGTGCCAGCAGGTTCGCAGGGGTCGGGGAGACCCAGTACTTC. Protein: CASRFAGVGETQYF. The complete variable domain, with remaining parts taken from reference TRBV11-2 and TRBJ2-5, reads EAGVAQSPRYKIIEKRQSVAFWCNPISGHATLYWYQQILGQGPKLLIQFQNNGVVDDSQLPKDRFSAERLKGVDSTLKIQPAKLEDSAVYLCASRFAGVGETQYFGPGTRLLVL.

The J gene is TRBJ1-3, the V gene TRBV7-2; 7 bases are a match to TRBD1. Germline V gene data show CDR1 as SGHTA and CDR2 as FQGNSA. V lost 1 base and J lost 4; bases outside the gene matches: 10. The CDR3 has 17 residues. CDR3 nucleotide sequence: TGTGCCAGCAGCTTAGGGGTCGGCAGGGGGGTAGGAAACACCATATATTTT. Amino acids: CASSLGVGRGVGNTIYF.

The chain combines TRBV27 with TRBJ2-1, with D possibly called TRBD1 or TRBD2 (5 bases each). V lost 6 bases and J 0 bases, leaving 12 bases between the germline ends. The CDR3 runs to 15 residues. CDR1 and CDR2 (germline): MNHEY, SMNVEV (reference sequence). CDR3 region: CASRPGRASYNEQFF. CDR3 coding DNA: TGTGCCAGCAGACCGGGGCGGGCCTCCTACAATGAGCAGTTCTTC.

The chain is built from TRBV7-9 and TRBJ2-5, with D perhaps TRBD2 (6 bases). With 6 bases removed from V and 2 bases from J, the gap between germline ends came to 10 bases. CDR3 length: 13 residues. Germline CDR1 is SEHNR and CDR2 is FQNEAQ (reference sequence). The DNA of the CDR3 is TGTGCCAGCAGTTTCGCGGGACAAGAGACCCAGTACTTC. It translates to CASSFAGQETQYF.

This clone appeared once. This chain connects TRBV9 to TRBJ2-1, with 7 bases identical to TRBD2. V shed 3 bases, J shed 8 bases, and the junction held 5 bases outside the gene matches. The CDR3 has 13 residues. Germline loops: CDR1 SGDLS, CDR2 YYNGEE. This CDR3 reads CASSAETSYEQFF. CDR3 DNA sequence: TGTGCCAGCAGCGCCGAGACTAGCTATGAGCAGTTCTTC.

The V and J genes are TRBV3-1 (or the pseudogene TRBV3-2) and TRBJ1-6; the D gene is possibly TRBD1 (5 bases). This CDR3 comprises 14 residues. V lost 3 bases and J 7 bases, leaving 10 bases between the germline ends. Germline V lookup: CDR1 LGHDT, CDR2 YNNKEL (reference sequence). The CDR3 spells CASSQGPKNSPLHF. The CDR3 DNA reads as TGTGCCAGCAGCCAGGGACCGAAAAATTCACCCCTCCACTTT.